This TCR beta chain was captured in a study of blood T cells in healthy people across ages. Study-wide results and limits: A conclusive naive versus antigen-experienced comparison was prevented by the unsorted PBMCs.

A few counts support this clonotype. What it binds is not known. The junction differs from germline at one of its ends, possibly a read error. The CDR3 is made up of 12 amino acids. CDR1 and CDR2 from the germline V gene are MGHRA and YSYEKL. Primed by a sample-barcoded 5' primer and a J-beta primer mix, a second PCR proceeded for about 7 to 12 cycles. TCRdb redid the calling of the 5' RACE reads with MiXCR, one entry per CDR3 protein. The table has about 620,000 distinct CDR3 sequences, around 20% seen once. Donors were healthy Caucasian individuals from Russia aged about 6 to 90. The receptor's source is an older man in good health. The sequenced sample consisted of blood. The J gene is TRBJ2-1, the V gene TRBV4-1; no firm D call. In nucleotides, the CDR3 is TGCGCCAGCAGCCACCCAAAGGGTAAACGCCTCTTC. This codes for CASSHPKGKRLF.